This TCR beta chain emerged from a study of shared clonotypes between healthy human individuals. Sequencing was performed with immunoSEQ multiplex PCR; in TCRdb, only in-frame clones are kept and a portion is missing. The sample comprises more than 2 million clones, 85% to 95% of which are singletons, and 0.13% rests with the top ten. The specimen sequenced was naive CD4+ T cells sorted from blood. Subset in this sample: CD45RA+ positively selected. The receptor was isolated from a man between 18 and 35 years old in good health.

The CDR3 nucleotides read TGTGCCAGCAGTTTAGAGGGTACGAACACTGAAGCTTTCTTT. Amino acid sequence: CASSLEGTNTEAFF. The rearrangement links TRBV27 to TRBJ1-1, with no clear D. The ends were cut back, 2 bases at V and 1 base at J, with 8 bases in the middle. There are 14 residues in the CDR3. Germline V gene sequence: CDR1 MNHEY, CDR2 SMNVEV (reference sequence).